The rows below give T cell receptor beta chains drawn from one sample of a study of CD4 T cells in relation to SARS-CoV-2 and coronaviruses. This table comes from immunoSEQ multiplex PCR, and its TCRdb copy is limited to in-frame clones, with some not included. The profile shows some 46,000 clones, roughly 87% of them singletons. No antigen has been identified for these receptors. Sequenced sample: naive CD4+ T cells from PBMCs, cultured in vitro. These receptors were collected from an adult with COVID-19. CDR3s include the opening cysteine and the closing phenylalanine or tryptophan. The D gene is left open where the match is weak. Expanded clones get a size class; other rows say once, few or many, or leave the size out.

>TRBV30|-|-|TRBJ1-4
CAWRWRGTNEKLFF
TGTGCCTGGAGATGGAGGGGAACTAATGAAAAACTGTTTTTT
>TRBV5-1|-|-|TRBJ2-2
CASSLDGGYTGELFF
TGCGCCAGCAGCTTGGACGGAGGATACACCGGGGAGCTGTTTTTT
>TRBV27|-|-|TRBJ2-5
CASSSGRGRGETQYF
TGTGCCAGCAGTTCCGGCAGGGGCAGGGGAGAGACCCAGTACTTC
>TRBV30|-|-|TRBJ1-5
CAWSIGQGQPQHF
TGTGCCTGGAGTATAGGGCAAGGGCAGCCCCAGCATTTT
>TRBV6-5|-|-|TRBJ2-7
CASSLSRGYEQYF
TGTGCCAGCAGTTTATCCCGCGGTTACGAGCAGTACTTC
>TRBV2|-|few|TRBJ2-3
CASSAGRRVHTYSTDTQYF
TGTGCCAGCAGTGCGGGTCGGCGGGTCCACACCTATAGCACAGATACGCAGTATTTT
>TRBV5-6|TRBD2|-|TRBJ2-3
CASSLDGLAGVTDTQYF
TGTGCCAGCAGCTTGGATGGACTAGCGGGAGTCACAGATACGCAGTATTTT
>TRBV5-3|TRBD1|-|TRBJ2-1
CARSSDRVDPPRNEQFF
TGTGCCAGAAGCTCCGACAGGGTAGACCCCCCCAGGAATGAGCAGTTCTTC
>TRBV15|TRBD2|-|TRBJ2-7
CATSREVLLYEQYF
TGTGCCACCAGCCGGGAGGTCCTCCTCTACGAGCAGTACTTC
>TRBV28|-|-|TRBJ2-1
CASSSGFSYNEQFF
TGTGCCAGCAGTTCCGGATTCTCCTACAATGAGCAGTTCTTC
>TRBV3-1/TRBV3-2|TRBD2|-|TRBJ2-5
CASSPRTSEKETQYF
TGTGCCAGCAGCCCGCGGACTAGCGAGAAAGAGACCCAGTACTTC
>TRBV5-1|TRBD2|-|TRBJ2-3
CASSLEGLRTDTQYF
TGCGCCAGCAGCTTGGAGGGACTAAGGACAGATACGCAGTATTTT
>TRBV4-2|TRBD2|few|TRBJ2-1
CASSQGLATPSFF
TGTGCCAGCAGCCAAGGACTAGCGACACCCAGCTTCTTC
>TRBV4-1|-|-|TRBJ2-3
CASSVRVTYTDTQYF
TGCGCCAGCAGCGTCCGGGTGACTTACACAGATACGCAGTATTTT
>TRBV3-1/TRBV3-2|-|-|TRBJ2-2
CASSHRQAWNTGELFF
TGTGCCAGCAGTCACAGACAGGCATGGAACACCGGGGAGCTGTTTTTT
>TRBV5-4|-|-|TRBJ2-3
CASWDLASTDTQYF
TGTGCCTCCTGGGATCTAGCGTCCACAGATACGCAGTATTTT
>TRBV7-9|-|-|TRBJ2-2
CASSLNTNTGELFF
TGTGCCAGCAGCTTAAACACGAACACCGGGGAGCTGTTTTTT
>TRBV5-6|TRBD1|-|TRBJ2-7
CASSDTGDEQYF
TGTGCCAGCAGCGACACAGGGGACGAGCAGTACTTC
>TRBV28|-|-|TRBJ1-1
CASSIRANTEAFF
TGTGCCAGCAGTATCCGGGCGAACACTGAAGCTTTCTTT
>TRBV5-1|-|-|TRBJ2-7
CASSLASIALGSLFAQYF
TGCGCCAGCAGCTTGGCATCAATCGCGTTAGGGTCCCTCTTCGCGCAGTACTTC
>TRBV9|-|-|TRBJ1-5
CASSVGDFQPQHF
TGTGCCAGCAGCGTAGGGGATTTTCAGCCCCAGCATTTT
>TRBV20-1|-|-|TRBJ1-2
CSASWGYGYTF
TGCAGTGCTAGTTGGGGTTACGGCTACACCTTC
>TRBV6-2/TRBV6-3|TRBD1|-|TRBJ2-7
CASSSITGGRYEQYF
TGTGCCAGCAGTTCCATCACAGGGGGCAGGTACGAGCAGTACTTC
>TRBV28|-|-|TRBJ2-1
CASSWGGRNYNEQFF
TGTGCCAGCAGTTGGGGTGGGCGGAACTACAATGAGCAGTTCTTC
>TRBV9|TRBD2|few|TRBJ2-7
CASSDSSGKTYEQYF
TGTGCCAGCAGCGACAGTAGCGGGAAAACCTACGAGCAGTACTTC
>TRBV5-8|TRBD2|-|TRBJ2-7
CASSYGLALDEQYF
TGTGCCAGCAGCTACGGACTAGCGTTGGACGAGCAGTACTTC
>TRBV6-5|TRBD1|-|TRBJ1-3
CASGEGQGVNTIYF
TGTGCCAGCGGGGAGGGACAGGGGGTAAACACCATATATTTT
>TRBV28|TRBD2|-|TRBJ2-3
CASTQSSGRNKDTQYF
TGTGCCAGCACCCAGTCGAGCGGGAGAAACAAAGATACGCAGTATTTT
>TRBV5-1|-|-|TRBJ1-1
CASSLVSDEAFF
TGCGCCAGCAGCTTGGTGTCGGACGAAGCTTTCTTT
>TRBV10-1|TRBD2|-|TRBJ2-7
CASSPQTSGNYEQYF
TGCGCCAGCAGTCCCCAGACTAGCGGGAACTACGAGCAGTACTTC
>TRBV7-6|TRBD2|-|TRBJ2-3
CASSLSGTSGRVLTDTQYF
TGTGCCAGCAGCTTATCCGGGACTAGCGGGAGGGTCCTCACAGATACGCAGTATTTT
>TRBV28|-|-|TRBJ1-2
CASSEDGRWARGYTF
TGTGCCAGCAGTGAGGACGGCCGGTGGGCAAGAGGCTACACCTTC
>TRBV30|-|-|TRBJ2-2
CAWSIHGNTGELFF
TGTGCCTGGAGCATACACGGGAACACCGGGGAGCTGTTTTTT
>TRBV2|-|-|TRBJ2-1
CASSKLRENEQFF
TGTGCCAGCAGTAAACTTCGAGAGAATGAGCAGTTCTTC
>TRBV7-9|TRBD1|-|TRBJ1-6
CASSFPGTGSSPLHF
TGTGCCAGCAGCTTTCCCGGGACAGGGAGTTCACCCCTCCACTTT
>TRBV2|-|once|TRBJ2-3
CASTTVVNTQYF
TGTGCCAGCACCACGGTTGTGAATACGCAGTATTTT
>TRBV10-3|TRBD1|-|TRBJ1-5
CAISDPDRGHQPQHF
TGTGCCATCAGTGACCCTGACAGGGGCCATCAGCCCCAGCATTTT
>TRBV16|-|-|TRBJ1-1
CASSQSGRMNTEAFF
TGTGCCAGCAGCCAATCGGGCAGGATGAACACTGAAGCTTTCTTT
>TRBV30|-|-|TRBJ2-1
CAWSLGGSLGRNEQFF
TGTGCCTGGAGTCTGGGCGGGTCATTGGGGCGCAATGAGCAGTTCTTC
>TRBV19|-|few|TRBJ2-2
CASSKQGYTGELFF
TGTGCCAGTAGTAAACAGGGTTACACCGGGGAGCTGTTTTTT
>TRBV19|TRBD2|-|TRBJ2-1
CASSPTRVAGVSYNEQFF
TGTGCCAGTAGTCCGACACGGGTAGCGGGAGTTTCGTACAATGAGCAGTTCTTC
>TRBV30|TRBD2|-|TRBJ2-1
CAGLAGGNEQFF
TGTGCCGGGCTAGCGGGAGGCAATGAGCAGTTCTTC
>TRBV11-2|-|-|TRBJ2-2
CASRRRQGGTGELFF
TGTGCCAGCAGGCGTAGACAGGGAGGAACCGGGGAGCTGTTTTTT
>TRBV15|-|-|TRBJ2-7
CATSRGLSGHEQYF
TGTGCCACCAGCAGGGGGCTGTCAGGCCACGAGCAGTACTTC
>TRBV6-6|TRBD2|-|TRBJ2-2
CASSNPVAGEFGELFF
TGTGCCAGCAGTAACCCGGTAGCGGGAGAGTTCGGGGAGCTGTTTTTT
>TRBV19|TRBD2|-|TRBJ2-1
CASSIGTSGSKEQFF
TGTGCCAGTAGTATAGGGACTAGCGGGAGTAAAGAGCAGTTCTTC
>TRBV7-8|TRBD2|-|TRBJ2-5
CASSSGLAGSETQYF
TGTGCCAGCAGTTCAGGACTAGCGGGGTCAGAGACCCAGTACTTC
>TRBV10-2|-|-|TRBJ2-3
CASSEPNRGSDTQYF
TGCGCCAGCAGTGAACCTAACCGGGGGTCAGATACGCAGTATTTT
>TRBV7-3|-|-|TRBJ2-2
CASSLFSPVNTGELFF
TGTGCCAGCAGCTTATTTAGTCCTGTCAACACCGGGGAGCTGTTTTTT
>TRBV7-8|TRBD1|-|TRBJ2-3
CASSLGTGITDTQYF
TGTGCCAGCAGCTTAGGGACAGGGATCACAGATACGCAGTATTTT
>TRBV5-1|-|-|TRBJ2-3
CASRSALTDTQYF
TGCGCCAGCAGATCGGCCCTCACAGATACGCAGTATTTT